These 5 T cell receptor beta chains share one sample of origin, sequenced in a study of blood T cell repertoires in COVID-19. This table comes from immunoSEQ multiplex PCR, and its TCRdb copy is limited to in-frame clones, with some not included. The table shows about 220,000 clones, with around 90% occurring only once. Sample: PBMCs or T cells enriched from blood (not recorded which). All receptors derive from a man aged 30-40 years who had been exposed to COVID-19.

The V and J genes are TRBV2 and TRBJ2-3, with 7 bases lining up with TRBD2. The CDR3 is 13 residues long. After removal of 8 bases from V and 4 bases from J, the junction contained 6 bases not matched to a gene. The germline CDR1 and CDR2 sequences are SNHLY and FYNNEI. CDR3 DNA: TGTGCCAGCGTGGGCGGGGGAGCAGATACGCAGTATTTT. This translates into CASVGGGADTQYF.

The rearrangement uses TRBV3-1 (or the pseudogene TRBV3-2) and TRBJ2-3; 8 bases are shared with TRBD1. After removal of 4 bases from V and 5 bases from J, the junction contained 17 bases not matched to a gene. This CDR3 has 18 amino acids. Germline V gene sequence: CDR1 LGHDT, CDR2 YNNKEL (reference sequence). The CDR3: CASSPGQGITGWGDTQYF. The CDR3 DNA reads TGTGCCAGCAGCCCCGGACAGGGTATTACCGGGTGGGGAGATACGCAGTATTTT.

The chain combines TRBV7-9 with TRBJ2-7; 7 bases are shared with TRBD1. The germline V gene encodes CDR1 SEHNR and CDR2 FQNEAQ (reference sequence). The CDR3 covers 14 residues. After removal of 1 base from V and 4 bases from J, the junction contained 4 bases not matched to a gene. The CDR3 DNA sequence: TGTGCCAGCAGCTTAGTAGGGGGACAGTACGAGCAGTACTTC. It specifies CASSLVGGQYEQYF.

The chain recombines TRBV6-5 with TRBJ1-2, with 7 bases matching TRBD1. The CDR3 contains 13 residues. V lost 7 bases, J lost 3 bases, and 5 bases stayed unmatched. In germline, CDR1 is MNHEY, CDR2 SVGAGI. CDR3 sequence: CASKVDRDYGYTF. The CDR3 nucleotides are TGTGCCAGCAAGGTAGACAGGGACTATGGCTACACCTTC.

The chain combines TRBV25-1 with TRBJ1-2; 7 bases match TRBD1. The V segment lost 4 bases and the J segment 4 bases; nucleotides outside the gene matches: 9. Germline lookup yields CDR1 MGHDK and CDR2 SYGVNS. This CDR3 has 15 residues. The chain's CDR3 is CASSALGTAFYGYTF. DNA for the CDR3: TGTGCCAGCAGTGCCCTAGGGACAGCATTCTATGGCTACACCTTC.